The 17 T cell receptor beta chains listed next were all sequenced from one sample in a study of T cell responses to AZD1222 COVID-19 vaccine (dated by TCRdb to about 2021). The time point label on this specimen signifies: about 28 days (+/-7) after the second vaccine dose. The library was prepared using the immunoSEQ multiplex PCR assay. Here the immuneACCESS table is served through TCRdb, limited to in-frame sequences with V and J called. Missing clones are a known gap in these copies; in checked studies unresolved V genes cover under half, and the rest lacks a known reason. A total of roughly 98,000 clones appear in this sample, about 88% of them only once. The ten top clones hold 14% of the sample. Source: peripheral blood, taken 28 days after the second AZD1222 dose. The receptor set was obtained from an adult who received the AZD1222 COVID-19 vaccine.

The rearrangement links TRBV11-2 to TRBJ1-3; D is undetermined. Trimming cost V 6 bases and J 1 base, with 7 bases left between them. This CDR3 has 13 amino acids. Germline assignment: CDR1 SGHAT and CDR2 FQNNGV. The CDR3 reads CASRRRSGNTIYF. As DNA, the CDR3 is TGTGCCAGCAGGAGACGGTCTGGAAACACCATATATTTT.

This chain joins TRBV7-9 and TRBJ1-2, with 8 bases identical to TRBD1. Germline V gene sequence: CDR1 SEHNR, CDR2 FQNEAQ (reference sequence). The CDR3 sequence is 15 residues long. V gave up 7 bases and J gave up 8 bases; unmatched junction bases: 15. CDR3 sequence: CASTRQGITLSGYTF. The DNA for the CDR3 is TGTGCCAGCACCCGACAGGGGATAACCCTATCAGGCTACACCTTC.

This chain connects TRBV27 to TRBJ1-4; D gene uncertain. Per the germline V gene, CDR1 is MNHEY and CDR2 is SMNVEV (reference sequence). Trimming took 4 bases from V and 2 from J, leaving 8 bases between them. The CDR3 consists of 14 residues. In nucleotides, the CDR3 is TGTGCCAGCAGTTCCGGACGGACTAATGAAAAACTGTTTTTT. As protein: CASSSGRTNEKLFF.

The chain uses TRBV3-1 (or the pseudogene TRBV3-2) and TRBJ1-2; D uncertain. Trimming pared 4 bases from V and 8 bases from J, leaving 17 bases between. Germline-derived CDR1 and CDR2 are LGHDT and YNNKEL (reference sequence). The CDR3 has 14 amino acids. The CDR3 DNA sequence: TGTGCCAGCAGCCGACCGGAGGCAGGAGGCGGCTACACCTTC. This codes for CASSRPEAGGGYTF.

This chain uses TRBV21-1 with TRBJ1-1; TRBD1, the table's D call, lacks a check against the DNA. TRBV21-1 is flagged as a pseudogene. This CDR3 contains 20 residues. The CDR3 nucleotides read TGTGCCAGCAGCCCACCTCTTTTATCGGGCAGGGGCCTTTTGAACACTGAAGCTTTCTTT. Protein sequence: CASSPPLLSGRGLLNTEAFF.

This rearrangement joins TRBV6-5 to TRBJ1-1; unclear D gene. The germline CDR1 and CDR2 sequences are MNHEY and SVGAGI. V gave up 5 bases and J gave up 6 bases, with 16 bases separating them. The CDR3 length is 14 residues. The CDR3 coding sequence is TGTGCCAGCAGTCAACACCATGAGAGATCTGAAGCTTTCTTT. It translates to CASSQHHERSEAFF.

CDR3 protein: CASSPPSIAGGYTF. In DNA, the CDR3 is TGTGCCAGCTCACCACCCTCAATAGCAGGTGGCTACACCTTC. J is TRBJ1-2 and V is TRBV18, with D hard to call. Trimming removed 0 bases at V and 7 bases at J, with 12 bases between. The CDR3 runs to 14 residues. CDR1 is KGHSH, CDR2 LQKENI, per germline.

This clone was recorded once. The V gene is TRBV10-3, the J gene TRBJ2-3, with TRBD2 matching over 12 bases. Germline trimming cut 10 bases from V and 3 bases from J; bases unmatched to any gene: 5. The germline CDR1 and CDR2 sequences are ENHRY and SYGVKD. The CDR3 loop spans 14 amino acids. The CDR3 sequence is CATLAGGPTDTQYF. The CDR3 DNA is TGTGCCACCCTAGCGGGAGGGCCGACAGATACGCAGTATTTT.

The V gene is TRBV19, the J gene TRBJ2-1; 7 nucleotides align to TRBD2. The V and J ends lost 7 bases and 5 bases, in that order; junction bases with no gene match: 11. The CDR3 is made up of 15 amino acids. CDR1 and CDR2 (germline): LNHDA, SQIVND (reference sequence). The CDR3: CASKWREGVNNEQFF. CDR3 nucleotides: TGTGCCAGTAAGTGGAGGGAGGGAGTAAACAATGAGCAGTTCTTC.

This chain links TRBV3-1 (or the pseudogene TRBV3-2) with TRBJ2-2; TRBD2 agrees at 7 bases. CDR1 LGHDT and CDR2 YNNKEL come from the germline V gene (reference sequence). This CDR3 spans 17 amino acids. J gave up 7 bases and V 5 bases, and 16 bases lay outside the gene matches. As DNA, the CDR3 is TGTGCCAGCAGCTCTATCCCCACGGCTAGCGGAGTCGGGGAGCTGTTTTTT. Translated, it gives CASSSIPTASGVGELFF.

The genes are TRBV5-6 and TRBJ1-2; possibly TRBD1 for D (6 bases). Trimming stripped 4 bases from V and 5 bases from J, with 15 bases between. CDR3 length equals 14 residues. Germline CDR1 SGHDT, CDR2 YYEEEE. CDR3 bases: TGTGCCAGCAGCCGAACAGGGAGGGAATATGGCTACACCTTC. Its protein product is CASSRTGREYGYTF.

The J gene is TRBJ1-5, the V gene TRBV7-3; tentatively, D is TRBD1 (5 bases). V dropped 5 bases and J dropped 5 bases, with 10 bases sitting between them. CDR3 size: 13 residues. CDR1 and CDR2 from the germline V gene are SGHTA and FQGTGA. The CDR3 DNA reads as TGTGCCAGCAGCCGGGACCGAGATCAGCCCCAGCATTTT. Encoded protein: CASSRDRDQPQHF.

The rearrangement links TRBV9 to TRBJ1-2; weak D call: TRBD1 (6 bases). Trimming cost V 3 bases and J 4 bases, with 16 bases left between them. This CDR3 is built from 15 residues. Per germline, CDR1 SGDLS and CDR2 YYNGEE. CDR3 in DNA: TGTGCCAGCAGCGGGAGTTTTAAGGACAGCTATGGCTACACCTTC. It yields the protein CASSGSFKDSYGYTF.

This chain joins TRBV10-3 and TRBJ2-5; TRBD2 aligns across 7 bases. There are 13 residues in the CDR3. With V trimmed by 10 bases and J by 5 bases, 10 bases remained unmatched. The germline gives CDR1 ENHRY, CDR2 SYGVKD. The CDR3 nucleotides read TGTGCCACGAGCGGGGCGCCAGGGGAGACCCAGTACTTC. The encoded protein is CATSGAPGETQYF.

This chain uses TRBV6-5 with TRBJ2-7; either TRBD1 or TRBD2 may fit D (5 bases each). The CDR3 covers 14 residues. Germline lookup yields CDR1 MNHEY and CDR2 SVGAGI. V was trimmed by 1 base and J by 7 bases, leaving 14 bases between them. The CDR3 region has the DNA TGTGCCAGCAGTTACTATTTGGGGACGAGTGAGCAGTACTTC. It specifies CASSYYLGTSEQYF.

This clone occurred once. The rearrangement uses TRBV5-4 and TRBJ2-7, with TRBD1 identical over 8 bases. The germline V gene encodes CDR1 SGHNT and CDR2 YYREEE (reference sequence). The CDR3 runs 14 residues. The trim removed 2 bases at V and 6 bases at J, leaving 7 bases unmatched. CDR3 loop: CASSFSAGGGEQYF. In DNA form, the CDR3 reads TGTGCCAGCAGCTTCTCGGCAGGGGGCGGCGAGCAGTACTTC. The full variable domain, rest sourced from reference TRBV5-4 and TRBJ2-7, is ETGVTQSPTHLIKTRGQQVTLRCSSQSGHNTVSWYQQALGQGPQFIFQYYREEENGRGNFPPRFSGLQFPNYSSELNVNALELDDSALYLCASSFSAGGGEQYFGPGTRLTVT.

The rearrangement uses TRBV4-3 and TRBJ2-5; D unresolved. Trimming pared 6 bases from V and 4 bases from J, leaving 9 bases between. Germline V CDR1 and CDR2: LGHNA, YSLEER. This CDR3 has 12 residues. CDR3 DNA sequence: TGCGCCAGCAGTAAAAACCGAGAGACCCAGTACTTC. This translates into CASSKNRETQYF.